A selection of T cell receptor beta chains follows, all from one sample in a study of T cell repertoires in cytomegalovirus infection. A single record per CDR3 protein comes from TCRdb applying MiXCR to the reads. The sample records 600,000 to 700,000 distinct CDR3 sequences, approximately 33% being singletons. Their antigen targets remain unknown. The sample here was cultured PBMCs, taken from culture after CMV antigen stimulation. These receptors were collected from a human donor in good health (CMV status not recorded). Some clones in this sample may be carry-over from other donors' samples. Both conserved end residues are part of each CDR3. A D gene is named only where the DNA matches it firmly. A clone size is listed for some rows: how often the clone was seen (once, few, many), or a class if it is expanded.

cdr3_aa: CASSPTRVDGTEAFF
cdr3_nt: TGTGCCAGCAGCCCTACACGGGTTGATGGCACTGAAGCTTTCTTT
cdr3_length: 15
clone_size: few
d_call: NA
j_call: TRBJ1-1
v_call: TRBV7-2

cdr3_aa: CASGGQGRTDTQYF
cdr3_nt: TGTGCCAGCGGGGGACAGGGCAGGACAGATACGCAGTATTTT
cdr3_length: 14
clone_size: NA
d_call: TRBD1
j_call: TRBJ2-3
v_call: TRBV2

cdr3_aa: CASAGTGNNEQFF
cdr3_nt: TGTGCCAGCGCTGGGACAGGGAACAATGAGCAGTTCTTC
cdr3_length: 13
clone_size: NA
d_call: TRBD1
j_call: TRBJ2-1
v_call: TRBV25-1

cdr3_aa: CASSNSGRGTEAFF
cdr3_nt: TGTGCCAGCAGCAACTCCGGGCGAGGTACTGAAGCTTTCTTT
cdr3_length: 14
clone_size: many
d_call: NA
j_call: TRBJ1-1
v_call: TRBV7-2

cdr3_aa: CASSLGTGSFSPLHF
cdr3_nt: TGTGCCAGCAGCTTAGGGACTGGGAGCTTCTCACCCCTCCACTTT
cdr3_length: 15
clone_size: NA
d_call: NA
j_call: TRBJ1-6
v_call: TRBV7-2

cdr3_aa: CASSTDSGWDYEQYF
cdr3_nt: TGTGCCAGCAGCACCGATAGCGGGTGGGACTACGAGCAGTACTTC
cdr3_length: 15
clone_size: NA
d_call: TRBD2
j_call: TRBJ2-7
v_call: TRBV7-2

cdr3_aa: CASSYFAGSYEQYF
cdr3_nt: TGTGCCAGCAGTTATTTCGCGGGATCCTACGAGCAGTACTTC
cdr3_length: 14
clone_size: NA
d_call: NA
j_call: TRBJ2-7
v_call: TRBV6-5

cdr3_aa: CASSSRLAGGADEQYF
cdr3_nt: TGTGCCAGCAGCTCCCGACTAGCGGGGGGGGCCGACGAGCAGTACTTC
cdr3_length: 16
clone_size: NA
d_call: TRBD2
j_call: TRBJ2-7
v_call: TRBV14

cdr3_aa: CASSLAAGLGGEAFF
cdr3_nt: TGTGCCAGCAGCTTAGCGGCGGGGCTTGGGGGTGAAGCTTTCTTT
cdr3_length: 15
clone_size: many
d_call: NA
j_call: TRBJ1-1
v_call: TRBV7-6

cdr3_aa: CSARDQGVSGYTF
cdr3_nt: TGCAGTGCTAGAGATCAGGGGGTCTCAGGCTACACCTTC
cdr3_length: 13
clone_size: few
d_call: TRBD1
j_call: TRBJ1-2
v_call: TRBV20-1